The source of this TCR beta chain is a study of cytomegalovirus exposure and HLA in healthy donors. The wider study: Of all 400 or so donors who were genotyped, roughly 81% belonged to the Caucasian-associated ancestry cluster.

This clone was seen only a few times. What it recognizes is unknown. Study results and caveats: Later on, an analysis tied 15,000 to 20,000 TCR beta sequences to HLA alleles at 0.05 false discovery rate. Confirmation in vitro established that a few CMV-associated chains were specific for CMV antigens. It was reported that TCR beta sequences correctly inferred the HLA-A and HLA-B alleles for most subjects.

This CDR3 contains 13 residues. Unmatched junction bases numbered 6, after V lost 6 bases and J lost 7 bases. Per the germline V gene, CDR1 is MDHEN and CDR2 is SYDVKM. PCR amplification relied on 60 Vbeta primers (plus 13 Jbeta primers). Produced via immunoSEQ multiplex PCR; TCRdb's table is partial and in-frame only. The sample lists 250,000 to 350,000 clones, 86% occurring once. The receptor comes from a man aged 35 to 55 in good health and CMV-seropositive. The source material was PBMCs. The rearrangement joins TRBV28 to TRBJ2-1; 7 bases fit TRBD2. The CDR3 loop is CASSRKGGNEQFF. The CDR3 nucleotides are TGTGCCAGCAGCCGAAAGGGAGGGAATGAGCAGTTCTTC.